Shown below are 31 T cell receptor beta chains from a single sample sequenced in a study of blood T cell repertoires in COVID-19. Sequenced by immunoSEQ multiplex PCR; TCRdb stores in-frame clones only, minus some. Of some 290,000 clones listed, 85% to 95% are singletons. Sequencing input: PBMCs or T cells enriched from blood (not recorded which). The receptors originated from a woman in her thirties who had been exposed to COVID-19.

The genes are TRBV7-9 and TRBJ1-1, with TRBD1 identical over 7 bases. The CDR3 is 15 residues long. The trim removed 5 bases at V and 3 bases at J, leaving 9 bases unmatched. Germline lookup yields CDR1 SEHNR and CDR2 FQNEAQ (reference sequence). DNA of the CDR3: TGTGCCAGCAGCAGAAACAGGGGATGGGACACTGAAGCTTTCTTT. Its translation is CASSRNRGWDTEAFF.

The rearrangement links TRBV14 to TRBJ2-7, with D perhaps matching TRBD1 (5 bases). V lost 5 bases and J 1 base, leaving 15 bases between the germline ends. Germline V gene lookup returns CDR1 SGHDN and CDR2 FVKESK. This CDR3 has 15 residues. CDR3 bases: TGTGCCAGCAGCGGGGTGACAGAGGCGTCCTACGAGCAGTACTTC. It specifies CASSGVTEASYEQYF. The entire variable domain, with the rest obtained from reference TRBV14 and TRBJ2-7, is as follows: EAGVTQFPSHSVIEKGQTVTLRCDPISGHDNLYWYRRVMGKEIKFLLHFVKESKQDESGMPNNRFLAERTGGTYSTLKVQPAELEDSGVYFCASSGVTEASYEQYFGPGTRLTVT.

The chain recombines TRBV19 with TRBJ2-2; 8 positions match TRBD2. CDR3 length: 15 residues. Germline V lookup: CDR1 LNHDA, CDR2 SQIVND (reference sequence). Trimming took 5 bases from V and 3 from J; bases not matched to a gene: 5. CDR3 sequence reads: CASSLGRGHTGELFF. The CDR3 nucleotides read TGTGCCAGTAGTCTCGGGAGGGGCCACACCGGGGAGCTGTTTTTT.

This sequence joins TRBV11-3 and TRBJ1-1; no clear D gene. The CDR3 runs 14 residues. Trimming pared 0 bases from V and 2 bases from J, leaving 7 bases between. Germline V lookup: CDR1 SGHNT, CDR2 YENEEA. CDR3 nucleotides: TGTGCCAGCAGCTTAGATCGGGTCAACACTGAAGCTTTCTTT. Translation gives CASSLDRVNTEAFF.

V usage is TRBV27 and J usage is TRBJ1-2; TRBD1 matches 8 bases. CDR1 and CDR2 (germline): MNHEY, SMNVEV (reference sequence). The junction had 8 bases not matched to a gene; V was cut back by 3 bases and J by 8 bases. The CDR3 contains 14 residues. DNA of the CDR3: TGTGCCAGCAGTTTTTACCAGGGGGCTGCGGGCTACACCTTC. It specifies CASSFYQGAAGYTF.

This clone came up once. This rearrangement joins TRBV5-1 to TRBJ2-5; TRBD1 agrees at 7 bases. V gave up 8 bases and J gave up 9 bases; unmatched junction bases: 10. CDR3 size: 12 residues. Germline V lookup: CDR1 SGHRS, CDR2 YFSETQ. In DNA form, the CDR3 reads TGCGCCAGTATCAAGGGGGCCGGGGCCCAGTACTTC. It translates to CASIKGAGAQYF.

This clone was seen just once. This chain uses TRBV7-6 with TRBJ2-3; 7 nucleotides line up with TRBD1. Germline V CDR1 and CDR2: SGHVS, FNYEAQ. The CDR3 spans 13 residues. V shed 6 bases, J shed 0 bases, and the junction held 0 bases outside the gene matches. The CDR3 nucleotides read TGTGCCAGCAGAGGGGGCAGCACAGATACGCAGTATTTT. Amino acid sequence: CASRGGSTDTQYF.

This clone showed up just once. The CDR3 region is CASSFPRRKLFF. The CDR3 nucleotides are TGTGCCAGCAGTTTTCCCCGGCGGAAACTGTTTTTT. This rearrangement joins TRBV28 to TRBJ1-4, with D unclear. This CDR3 contains 12 residues. Per germline, CDR1 MDHEN and CDR2 SYDVKM. V gave up 3 bases and J gave up 11 bases, with 10 bases separating them.

DNA for the CDR3: TGTGCCAGAAGCGCAGAGACAGGGCCTAATGAAAAACTGTTTTTT. Translating it yields CARSAETGPNEKLFF. V and J are TRBV5-3 and TRBJ1-4; TRBD1 aligns across 7 bases. TRBV5-3 is an ORF for which the function is uncertain. The CDR3 is made up of 15 amino acids. V dropped 4 bases and J dropped 3; count of bases not matched to a gene: 6.

This clone was seen once. The rearrangement uses TRBV11-2 and TRBJ1-2; 7 nucleotides align to TRBD1. V lost 5 bases, J lost 4 bases, and 7 bases stayed unmatched. The CDR3 runs 14 residues. The V gene's germline CDR1 is SGHAT and CDR2 FQNNGV. This CDR3 is CASSPGQRPYGYTF. In DNA form, the CDR3 reads TGTGCCAGCAGCCCGGGACAGCGACCCTATGGCTACACCTTC.

This clone was detected a few times. The V gene is TRBV24-1, the J gene TRBJ2-2; D might be TRBD1 (6 bases). The CDR3 consists of 14 residues. Trimming cost V 8 bases and J 5 bases, with 14 bases left between them. Germline CDR1 and CDR2: KGHDR and SFDVKD. In DNA form, the CDR3 reads TGTGCCACCAAGGACAGATCAAGTACCGGGGAGCTGTTTTTT. Its translation is CATKDRSSTGELFF.

V usage is TRBV5-4 and J usage is TRBJ2-5, with unresolved D. Trimming pared 1 base from V and 5 bases from J, leaving 9 bases between. The CDR3 spans 13 residues. The V gene's germline CDR1 is SGHNT and CDR2 YYREEE (reference sequence). The CDR3 nucleotides read TGTGCCAGCAGCTTGCGCGGTGGTGAGACCCAGTACTTC. Protein: CASSLRGGETQYF.

The table lists this clone with a few counts. CDR3 DNA sequence: TGTGCCAGCTCACCCAGACAGACAGATGTTGCTGACTACACCTTC. Translation: CASSPRQTDVADYTF. This chain connects TRBV18 to TRBJ1-2, with a possible D match to TRBD1 (5 bases). This CDR3 has 15 amino acids. CDR1 is KGHSH and CDR2 is LQKENI in the germline V gene. Trimming cost V 3 bases and J 10 bases, with 21 bases left between them.

The V call is TRBV7-9, the J call TRBJ1-2; 7 bases align to TRBD1. The CDR3 is 15 residues long. J gave up 3 bases and V 2 bases, and 6 bases lay outside the gene matches. Germline assignment: CDR1 SEHNR and CDR2 FQNEAQ (reference sequence). The CDR3 DNA is TGTGCCAGCAGCTTACCCTCGACAGGGTACTATGGCTACACCTTC. This sequence encodes CASSLPSTGYYGYTF.

The V gene is TRBV7-2, the J gene TRBJ2-1; TRBD2 might be the D (5 bases). The CDR3 loop spans 16 amino acids. Trimming left V 2 bases short and J 1 base short, with 12 bases between. Germline CDR1 is SGHTA and CDR2 is FQGNSA. The CDR3 loop reads CASSLRGGLSYNEQFF. In DNA form, the CDR3 reads TGTGCCAGCAGCTTACGCGGCGGGTTATCCTACAATGAGCAGTTCTTC.

This chain connects TRBV7-9 to TRBJ1-2; TRBD1 might be the D (5 bases). This CDR3 has 15 amino acids. Trimming removed 5 bases from V and 1 base from J, with 14 bases in between. Germline CDR1 is SEHNR and CDR2 is FQNEAQ (reference sequence). The CDR3 DNA sequence: TGTGCCAGCAGCCCCGGGGGGGGTCTTAACTATGGCTACACCTTC. Encoded protein: CASSPGGGLNYGYTF.

The chain couples TRBV5-5 to TRBJ1-6, with D perhaps matching TRBD1 (6 bases). The CDR3 contains 18 residues. With 0 bases removed from V and 0 bases from J, the gap between germline ends came to 13 bases. CDR1 is SGHKS and CDR2 is YYEKEE in the germline V gene (reference sequence). The CDR3: CASSLVPRGSSYNSPLHF. The CDR3, as DNA: TGTGCCAGCAGCTTGGTCCCCAGGGGCTCCTCCTATAATTCACCCCTCCACTTT.

Worth noting for this clone: This sample also contains other DNA sequences that code for the same CDR3. This chain uses TRBV12-3 or TRBV12-4 with TRBJ1-2, with 8 bases aligning to TRBD1. V lost 6 bases, J lost 4 bases, and 4 bases stayed unmatched. The CDR3 has 13 amino acids. The CDR3 region is CASSLDRGYGYTF. The DNA of the CDR3 is TGTGCCAGCAGCCTCGACAGGGGCTATGGCTACACCTTC.

In its sample, this clone was seen once. The rearrangement joins TRBV19 to TRBJ2-2; maybe TRBD1 (6 bases). Per the germline V gene, CDR1 is LNHDA and CDR2 is SQIVND (reference sequence). The CDR3 spans 17 residues. Trimming cost V 3 bases and J 4 bases, with 18 bases left between them. This chain's CDR3 is CASSILQGSVSTGELFF. CDR3 DNA: TGTGCCAGTAGTATTTTGCAGGGGAGTGTGAGCACCGGGGAGCTGTTTTTT.

CDR3 residues: CASSVGAVGANQPQHF. DNA of the CDR3: TGTGCCAGCAGTGTTGGGGCCGTGGGGGCGAATCAGCCCCAGCATTTT. The chain couples TRBV2 to TRBJ1-5, with D possibly matching TRBD1 (6 bases). Trimming took off 4 bases at V and 4 bases at J, with 17 bases between the two ends. Germline V lookup: CDR1 SNHLY, CDR2 FYNNEI. The CDR3 spans 16 residues. The entire variable domain, with the rest obtained from reference TRBV2 and TRBJ1-5, is as follows: EPEVTQTPSHQVTQMGQEVILRCVPISNHLYFYWYRQILGQKVEFLVSFYNNEISEKSEIFDDQFSVERPDGSNFTLKIRSTKLEDSAMYFCASSVGAVGANQPQHFGDGTRLSIL.

The chain carries TRBV4-2 and TRBJ1-1, with a weak D call TRBD1 (6 bases). The CDR3 consists of 15 residues. With 0 bases removed from V and 1 base from J, the gap between germline ends came to 9 bases. Germline CDR1 LGHNA, CDR2 YNFKEQ. The DNA for the CDR3 is TGTGCCAGCAGCCAAGAATGGGGACAGAACACTGAAGCTTTCTTT. This sequence encodes CASSQEWGQNTEAFF.

This clone was picked up one time. V is TRBV9 and J is TRBJ2-7; possibly TRBD1 for D (5 bases). CDR1 and CDR2 (germline): SGDLS, YYNGEE. This CDR3 region has 17 residues. V dropped 4 bases and J dropped 2 bases, with 22 bases sitting between them. The CDR3 region has the DNA TGTGCCAGCAGCCCCCGTCGGTCACAGGCCGCCGCCTACGAGCAGTACTTC. The encoded protein is CASSPRRSQAAAYEQYF.

The chain uses TRBV2 and TRBJ1-3, with 7 bases identical to TRBD1. Germline V gene lookup returns CDR1 SNHLY and CDR2 FYNNEI. V dropped 6 bases and J dropped 3; count of bases not matched to a gene: 8. This CDR3 is 15 amino acids long. CDR3 bases: TGTGCCAGCAGAGTGACAGGGCGAAGTGGAAACACCATATATTTT. Its protein is CASRVTGRSGNTIYF.

V is TRBV15 and J is TRBJ1-2; TRBD1 matches 9 bases. This CDR3 has 16 residues. Germline CDR1 is LNHNV and CDR2 is YYDKDF (reference sequence). J gave up 0 bases and V 1 base, and 3 bases lay outside the gene matches. This CDR3 reads CATSRAWTGANYGYTF. The CDR3 nucleotides read TGTGCCACCAGCAGAGCTTGGACAGGGGCTAACTATGGCTACACCTTC.

The chain joins TRBV5-8 to TRBJ2-5; unclear D gene. The CDR3 extends over 13 amino acids. Germline assignment: CDR1 SGHTS and CDR2 YDEGEE. Trimming stripped 0 bases from V and 3 bases from J, with 6 bases between. The CDR3 nucleotides are TGTGCCAGCAGCTTGGATCCCGAAGAGACCCAGTACTTC. Translating it yields CASSLDPEETQYF.

The V call is TRBV5-4, the J call TRBJ2-2, with D possibly TRBD2 on 5 matching bases. The CDR3 extends over 14 amino acids. With 4 bases removed from V and 4 bases from J, the gap between germline ends came to 11 bases. The germline gives CDR1 SGHNT, CDR2 YYREEE (reference sequence). As DNA, the CDR3 is TGTGCCAGCAGCCGAGCGGACGGCACCGGGGAGCTGTTTTTT. As protein: CASSRADGTGELFF.

The chain combines TRBV25-1 with TRBJ1-1; TRBD1 aligns across 8 bases. The CDR3 is made up of 15 amino acids. CDR1 and CDR2 (germline): MGHDK, SYGVNS. V shed 1 base, J shed 3 bases, and the junction held 4 bases outside the gene matches. The CDR3 DNA reads as TGTGCCAGCAGTGAATTCTGGACAGGGCACACTGAAGCTTTCTTT. As protein: CASSEFWTGHTEAFF.

This chain links TRBV4-1 with TRBJ1-2; D is possibly TRBD1 (5 bases). V lost 0 bases and J lost 1, with 9 bases in between. Germline assignment: CDR1 MGHRA and CDR2 YSYEKL. The CDR3 has 15 amino acids. As DNA, the CDR3 is TGCGCCAGCAGCCAAGATCCGCAGGGTAACTATGGCTACACCTTC. Amino acid sequence: CASSQDPQGNYGYTF.

This chain uses TRBV10-3 with TRBJ2-2; 9 nucleotides agree with TRBD1. CDR1 is ENHRY and CDR2 is SYGVKD in the germline V gene. The J segment lost 4 bases and the V segment lost 10 bases, leaving 7 bases of the junction unmatched. This CDR3 has 14 residues. The CDR3 bases are TGTGCCACCAAGGGGACAGGGCTCACCGGGGAGCTGTTTTTT. Translation: CATKGTGLTGELFF.

The chain combines TRBV7-2 with TRBJ2-5; 11 bases agree with TRBD2. This CDR3 spans 15 amino acids. J lost 5 bases, V lost 2 bases, and 4 bases had no gene match. Germline lookup yields CDR1 SGHTA and CDR2 FQGNSA. The chain's CDR3 is CASSLTPSGGETQYF. CDR3 bases: TGTGCCAGCAGCTTAACGCCTAGCGGGGGGGAGACCCAGTACTTC. The full variable domain, completed using reference TRBV7-2 and TRBJ2-5, is GAGVSQSPSNKVTEKGKDVELRCDPISGHTALYWYRQSLGQGLEFLIYFQGNSAPDKSGLPSDRFSAERTGGSVSTLTIQRTQQEDSAVYLCASSLTPSGGETQYFGPGTRLLVL.

This rearrangement joins TRBV5-1 to TRBJ1-4; the D gene is possibly TRBD1 (6 bases). The CDR3 consists of 15 residues. Looked up from germline, CDR1 is SGHRS and CDR2 is YFSETQ. V lost 0 bases to trimming and J lost 7 bases, with 13 bases between them. The CDR3 is CASSLGRGAGEKLFF. CDR3 in DNA: TGCGCCAGCAGCTTGGGACGGGGGGCCGGTGAAAAACTGTTTTTT.